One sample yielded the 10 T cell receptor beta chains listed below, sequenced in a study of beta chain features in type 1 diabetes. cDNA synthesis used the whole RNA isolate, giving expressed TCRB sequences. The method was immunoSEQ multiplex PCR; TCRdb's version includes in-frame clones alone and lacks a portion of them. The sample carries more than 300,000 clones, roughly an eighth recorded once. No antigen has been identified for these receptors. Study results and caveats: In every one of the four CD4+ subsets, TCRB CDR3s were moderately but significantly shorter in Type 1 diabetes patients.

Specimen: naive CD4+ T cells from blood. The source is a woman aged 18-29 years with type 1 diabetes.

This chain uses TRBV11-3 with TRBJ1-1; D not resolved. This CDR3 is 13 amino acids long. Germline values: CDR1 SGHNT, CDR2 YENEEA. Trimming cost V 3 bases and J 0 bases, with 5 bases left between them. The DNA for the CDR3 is TGTGCCAGCAGCTTTCAGTTGAACACTGAAGCTTTCTTT. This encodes CASSFQLNTEAFF.

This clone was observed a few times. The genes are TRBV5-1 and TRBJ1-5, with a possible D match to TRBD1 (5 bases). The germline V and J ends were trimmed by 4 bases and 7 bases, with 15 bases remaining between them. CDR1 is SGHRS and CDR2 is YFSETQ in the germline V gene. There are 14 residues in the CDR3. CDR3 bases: TGCGCCAGCAGCAAGGAGTTGTCAGGGCAGCCCCAGCATTTT. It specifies CASSKELSGQPQHF.

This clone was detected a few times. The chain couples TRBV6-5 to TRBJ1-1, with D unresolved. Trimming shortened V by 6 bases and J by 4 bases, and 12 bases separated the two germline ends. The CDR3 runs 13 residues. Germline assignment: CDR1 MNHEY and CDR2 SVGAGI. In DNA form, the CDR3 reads TGTGCCAGCAGCCCGCGGCGGATCACTGAAGCTTTCTTT. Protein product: CASSPRRITEAFF.

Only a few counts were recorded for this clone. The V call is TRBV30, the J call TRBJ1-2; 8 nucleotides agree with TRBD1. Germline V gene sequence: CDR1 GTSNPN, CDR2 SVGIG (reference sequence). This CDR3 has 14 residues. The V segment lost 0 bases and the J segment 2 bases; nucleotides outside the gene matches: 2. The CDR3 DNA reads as TGTGCCTGGAGTGTCACAGGGGGGAACTATGGCTACACCTTC. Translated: CAWSVTGGNYGYTF.

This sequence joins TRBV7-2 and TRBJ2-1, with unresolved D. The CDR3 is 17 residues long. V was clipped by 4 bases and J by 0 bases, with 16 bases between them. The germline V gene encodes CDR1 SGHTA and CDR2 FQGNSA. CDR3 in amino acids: CASSSGRLLSSYNEQFF. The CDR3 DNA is TGTGCCAGCAGCTCCGGTAGATTACTTAGCTCCTACAATGAGCAGTTCTTC.

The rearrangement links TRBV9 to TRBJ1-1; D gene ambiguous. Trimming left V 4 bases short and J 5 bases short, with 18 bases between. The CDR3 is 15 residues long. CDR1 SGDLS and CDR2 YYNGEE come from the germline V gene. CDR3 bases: TGTGCCAGCAGCTCCGCACTCCCCCGAGGGACTGAAGCTTTCTTT. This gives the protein CASSSALPRGTEAFF.

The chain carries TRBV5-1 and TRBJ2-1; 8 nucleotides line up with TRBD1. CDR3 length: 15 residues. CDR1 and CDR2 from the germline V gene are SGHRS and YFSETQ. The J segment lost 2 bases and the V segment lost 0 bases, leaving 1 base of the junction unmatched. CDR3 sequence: CASSLVQGAYNEQFF. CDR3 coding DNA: TGCGCCAGCAGCTTGGTACAGGGGGCCTACAATGAGCAGTTCTTC.

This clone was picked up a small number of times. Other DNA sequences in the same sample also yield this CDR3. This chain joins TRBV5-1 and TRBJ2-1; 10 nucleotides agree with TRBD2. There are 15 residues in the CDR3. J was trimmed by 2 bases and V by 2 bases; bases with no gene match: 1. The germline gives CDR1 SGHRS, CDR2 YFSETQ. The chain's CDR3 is CASSFTSGAYNEQFF. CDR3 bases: TGCGCCAGCAGCTTCACTAGCGGGGCCTACAATGAGCAGTTCTTC.

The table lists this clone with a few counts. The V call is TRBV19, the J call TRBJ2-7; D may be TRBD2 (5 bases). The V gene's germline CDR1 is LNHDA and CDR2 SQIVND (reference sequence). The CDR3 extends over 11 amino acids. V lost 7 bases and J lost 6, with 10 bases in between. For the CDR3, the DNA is TGTGCCAGTACCAGCCGGGGCGAGCAGTACTTC. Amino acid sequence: CASTSRGEQYF.

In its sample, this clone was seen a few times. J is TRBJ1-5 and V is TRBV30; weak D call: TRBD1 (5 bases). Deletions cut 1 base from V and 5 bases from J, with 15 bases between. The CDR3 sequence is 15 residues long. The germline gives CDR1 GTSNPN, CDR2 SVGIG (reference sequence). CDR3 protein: CAWSATARDDQPQHF. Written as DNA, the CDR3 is TGTGCCTGGAGTGCCACAGCCAGGGATGATCAGCCCCAGCATTTT.